The source of this T cell receptor (beta chain) is a study of T cell responses to AZD1222 COVID-19 vaccine. The length of the CDR3 is 12 residues. V lost 5 bases and J lost 7, with 9 bases in between. CDR1 is MNHEY, CDR2 SMNVEV, per germline (reference sequence). TCRdb keeps only in-frame clones here, not all; method: immunoSEQ multiplex PCR. The sample has approximately 150,000 clones; approximately 90% are singletons. This clonotype was obtained from an adult in good health. This chain joins TRBV27 and TRBJ2-1; D is possibly TRBD1 (6 bases). Here the sequenced sample was peripheral blood, taken on day 0 of AZD1222 vaccination. CDR3 amino acids: CASSQQGNEQFF. CDR3 sequence (DNA): TGTGCCAGCAGTCAACAGGGAAATGAGCAGTTCTTC.